A selection of T cell receptor beta chains follows, all from one sample in a study of cytomegalovirus exposure and HLA in healthy donors. Profiled with immunoSEQ multiplex PCR; TCRdb holds only in-frame clones, not every one. The table includes 90,000 to 120,000 clones, roughly 82% detected once. Sequencing was performed on PBMCs. These receptor sequences come from a man aged 25-45 years in good health and CMV-seropositive. CDR3s include the opening cysteine and the closing phenylalanine or tryptophan. The D gene is left open where the match is weak. Expanded clones are given a class, and other clones once, few, many or no size at all.

TRBV7-9	TRBJ2-1	TRBD2	NA	TGTGCCAGCAGCCCCCAGGGCGGGGGCTACAATGAGCAGTTCTTC	CASSPQGGGYNEQFF
TRBV2	TRBJ2-1	NA	NA	TGTGCCAGCAGTGTGGCGGCTTACAATGAGCAGTTCTTC	CASSVAAYNEQFF
TRBV11-3	TRBJ2-5	TRBD2	NA	TGTGCCAGCAGCCCTACCCCCCTAGCGGGACGGGAGACCCAGTACTTC	CASSPTPLAGRETQYF
TRBV7-2	TRBJ1-4	TRBD1	few	TGTGCCAGCAGCTTAAATCTGCGGACAGGTGAAAAACTGTTTTTT	CASSLNLRTGEKLFF
TRBV11-2	TRBJ2-5	TRBD2	NA	TGTGCCAGCAGCTTAGTTCGTTGGGGCGGGGGCCAAGAGACCCAGTACTTC	CASSLVRWGGGQETQYF
TRBV27	TRBJ1-2	NA	NA	TGTGCCAGCACCACCACGGCGGGGGGCGGACATGAAGGCTACACCTTC	CASTTTAGGGHEGYTF
TRBV30	TRBJ2-5	NA	NA	TGTGCCTGGGGGAGTCTGGGTGGCGAGACCCAGTACTTC	CAWGSLGGETQYF
TRBV6-1	TRBJ2-7	TRBD1	NA	TGTGCCAGCTGGACAGGGTCCTACGAGCAGTACTTC	CASWTGSYEQYF
TRBV10-2	TRBJ1-5	TRBD1	NA	TGCGCCAGCAGGGGGACAGGAGAAGGACAGCCCCAGCATTTT	CASRGTGEGQPQHF
TRBV7-9	TRBJ2-5	NA	NA	TGTGCCAGCAGCTTTGGAGTCCAAGAGACCCAGTACTTC	CASSFGVQETQYF
TRBV11-3	TRBJ1-1	TRBD1	NA	TGTGCCAGCAGCTCAGGACAGGGGGCATGGACTGAAGCTTTCTTT	CASSSGQGAWTEAFF
TRBV29-1	TRBJ2-7	NA	NA	TGCAGCGTTTCGGGCAGGGTCGTTGACGAGCAGTACTTC	CSVSGRVVDEQYF
TRBV2	TRBJ1-1	NA	NA	TGTGCCAGCAGTAATCAAAGGAGGGCAATCGAAGCTTTCTTT	CASSNQRRAIEAFF
TRBV2	TRBJ2-3	TRBD1	few	TGTGCCAGCCTGGGACAGGAGAGCACAGATACGCAGTATTTT	CASLGQESTDTQYF
TRBV19	TRBJ1-6	NA	NA	TGTGCCAGTAGTAAGGTGTCAGAGGGCGATTCACCCCTCCACTTT	CASSKVSEGDSPLHF
TRBV25-1	TRBJ2-2	TRBD1	once	TGTGCCAGCAGTGACCGGGACAGGCGGTTAGGGGAGCTGTTTTTT	CASSDRDRRLGELFF
TRBV7-6	TRBJ2-2	NA	NA	TGTGCCAGCAGCTTAGGGGTCGTCAGGTCCAAGACCGGGGAGCTGTTTTTT	CASSLGVVRSKTGELFF
TRBV5-1	TRBJ2-3	TRBD2	NA	TGCGCCAGCAGCTTGAGGCTAGCGGGGGGAAGCACAGATACGCAGTATTTT	CASSLRLAGGSTDTQYF
TRBV11-2	TRBJ2-5	TRBD1	once	TGTGCCAGCAGCCGAGGCAGAGGGGGCTACCAAGAGACCCAGTACTTC	CASSRGRGGYQETQYF
TRBV4-1	TRBJ2-1	TRBD1	NA	TGCGCCAGCAGCCGGACCCGAGACAGGGCGGACAATGAGCAGTTCTTC	CASSRTRDRADNEQFF
TRBV5-1	TRBJ2-1	NA	NA	TGCGCCAGCAGCTCTAGGACAGCCTACAATGAGCAGTTCTTC	CASSSRTAYNEQFF
TRBV9	TRBJ1-6	TRBD1	NA	TGTGCCAGCAGTGGACCGGGACAGGGTCGTTCACCCCTCCACTTT	CASSGPGQGRSPLHF
TRBV6-1	TRBJ1-2	NA	NA	TGTGCCAGCGGACACCACACCTATGGCTACACCTTC	CASGHHTYGYTF
TRBV5-6	TRBJ2-4	TRBD2	NA	TGTGCCAGCAGCTTGGGGACTAGTTTGAGCAAAAACATTCAGTACTTC	CASSLGTSLSKNIQYF
TRBV10-3	TRBJ2-7	TRBD1	NA	TGTGCCATCAGCCGGGACAGGGACACCTACGAGCAGTACTTC	CAISRDRDTYEQYF
TRBV7-9	TRBJ1-4	TRBD1	few	TGTGCCAGCAGCTTTACAGGGGCCCGGGAAGAAAAACTGTTTTTT	CASSFTGAREEKLFF
TRBV18	TRBJ2-3	TRBD2	NA	TGTGCCAGCTCACCACCCTCACTAGCGGGGCGCACAGATACGCAGTATTTT	CASSPPSLAGRTDTQYF
TRBV9	TRBJ1-1	TRBD1	NA	TGTGCCAGCAGCCAATCAACCAGGGGGCTGGCTCACACTGAAGCTTTCTTT	CASSQSTRGLAHTEAFF
TRBV19	TRBJ1-2	NA	NA	TGTGCCAGTAGTATAGCTGGCGGGGGGATTAACTATGGCTACACCTTC	CASSIAGGGINYGYTF
TRBV25-1	TRBJ1-2	NA	NA	TGTGCCAGCAATCCCGGGACATCCTTAACGGGTGGCTACACCTTC	CASNPGTSLTGGYTF
TRBV10-3	TRBJ2-3	TRBD2	NA	TGTGCCATCAGGGGACTAGCTACAGATACGCAGTATTTT	CAIRGLATDTQYF
TRBV11-3	TRBJ1-3	NA	NA	TGTGCCAGCAGTCGAGTGGGGGGGCCCTCTGGAAACACCATATATTTT	CASSRVGGPSGNTIYF
TRBV5-8	TRBJ2-7	NA	NA	TGTGCCAGCAGCGCTGGGAGCAGGGGCCCCTACGAGCAGTACTTC	CASSAGSRGPYEQYF
TRBV23-1	TRBJ2-3	NA	NA	TGCGCCAGCCCCGGAGGCAGAAGCACAGATACGCAGTATTTT	CASPGGRSTDTQYF
TRBV5-5	TRBJ1-4	TRBD1	NA	TGTGCCAGCAGATTAATGGGACAGACAACTAATGAAAAACTGTTTTTT	CASRLMGQTTNEKLFF